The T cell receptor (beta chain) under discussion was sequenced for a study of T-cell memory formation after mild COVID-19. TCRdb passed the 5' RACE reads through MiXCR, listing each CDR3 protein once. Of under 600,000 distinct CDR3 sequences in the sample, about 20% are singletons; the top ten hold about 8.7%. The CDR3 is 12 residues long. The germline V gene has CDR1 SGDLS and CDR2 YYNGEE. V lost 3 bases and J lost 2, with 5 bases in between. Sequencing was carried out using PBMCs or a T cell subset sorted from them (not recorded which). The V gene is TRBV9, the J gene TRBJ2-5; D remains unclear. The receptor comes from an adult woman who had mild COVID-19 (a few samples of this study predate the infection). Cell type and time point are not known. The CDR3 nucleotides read TGTGCCAGCAGCGAGAATCAAGAGACCCAGTACTTC. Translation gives CASSENQETQYF.